This T cell receptor beta chain was obtained from a study of cytomegalovirus exposure and HLA in healthy donors. Primers for the PCR totalled 60 Vbeta and 13 Jbeta. The protocol was immunoSEQ multiplex PCR, while the TCRdb copy is restricted to in-frame clones and leaves out a portion. The data contain approximately 220,000 clones, approximately 88% of them seen just once; the ten biggest clones take up roughly 0.7%. Donors consisted of healthy bone marrow donors. Germline lookup yields CDR1 SGHDN and CDR2 FVKESK. V shed 1 base, J shed 5 bases, and the junction held 5 bases outside the gene matches. The CDR3 extends over 16 amino acids.

The rearrangement joins TRBV14 to TRBJ2-1; TRBD2 agrees at 10 bases. The sample taken for sequencing was PBMCs. The sequence was obtained from a boy aged 2-15 years in good health and CMV-seronegative. The DNA for the CDR3 is TGTGCCAGCAGCCAAGCCTATAGCGGGAGGAACAATGAGCAGTTCTTC. Encoded protein: CASSQAYSGRNNEQFF.